This note documents a single T cell receptor beta chain sequence. The table came from immunoSEQ multiplex PCR; TCRdb's copy has only in-frame clones and leaves some out. The table shows 3,000 to 4,000 clones, with less than 85% occurring only once. CD4+ cells expanded for about 14 days were restimulated about a day with allogeneic-DPB1 HeLa cells. Stimulation used HeLa cells expressing transduced HLA-DPA1/DPB1, HLA-DM, invariant chain and CD80. The sample is drawn from a study of T cell repertoires and HLA-DP antigens. The CDR3 length is 14 residues. Germline V CDR1 and CDR2: WSHSY, SAAADI. Trimming took off 0 bases at V and 8 bases at J, with 13 bases between the two ends.

This receptor was taken from a woman between 18 and 29 years old in good health and CMV-seronegative. The sequencing sample was made of CD137- CD4+ T cells from cultured PBMCs. The rearrangement links TRBV10-2 to TRBJ1-2, with D tentatively TRBD1 (5 bases). The CDR3, as DNA: TGCGCCAGCAGTGAGTCGAGGCAGGGAGGCGGCTACACCTTC. This translates into CASSESRQGGGYTF.